Sequencing of this TCR beta chain was carried out in a study of T cells in narcolepsy (dated by TCRdb to 2016 to 2019). Concerning the study at large: Patients with narcolepsy type 1 or type 2 (NT1, NT2) and healthy control donors were enrolled in the study. The study used TCR Vbeta sequencing to track clonotypes in blood and CSF while looking for autoreactive T cells in narcolepsy patients that target self-antigens of hypocretin neurons (hypocretin, TRIB2).

For TCR Vbeta sequencing, memory CD4+ T cells were sorted ex vivo from the peripheral blood of both healthy controls and narcolepsy patients. The receptor library was made with the immunoSEQ multiplex PCR assay. Here the immuneACCESS table is served through TCRdb, limited to in-frame sequences with V and J called. Missing clones are a known gap in these copies; in checked studies unresolved V genes cover under half, and the rest lacks a known reason. Across this sample there are 25,000 to 30,000 clones, with 79% seen only once. The ten largest clones capture about 6% of the sample. Findings and caveats that apply to the study as a whole: Patients and controls had similar numbers of sequenced blood memory CD4+ clonotypes, with averages of around 39,000 in patients and over 30,000 in controls. According to the report, autoreactive clonotypes were detected serially in the blood of the same patients and of different patients, but not in healthy controls. HCRT-specific and TRIB2-specific autoreactive clonotypes were highlighted in plots that compared CD4+ T cell clonotypes in CSF versus blood from the same patient. No sequences matching autoreactive T cell clones were contained in some blood memory CD4+ repertoires from patients and controls.

Regarding this clone: Its antigen target is currently unknown. No much larger clone exists at a distance of one base, and base qualities are not known.

The TCR sequence derives from a human donor in good health. Input material: memory (CD45RA-) CD4+ T cells from blood. What the cell subset or site label conveys for this sample: memory T cells sorted ex vivo from peripheral blood.

The CDR3 reads CATSVLGGNYEQYF. At the DNA level, the sequence is TGTGCCACCAGCGTCCTAGGGGGCAACTACGAGCAGTACTTC. The chain employs TRBV15 and TRBJ2-7, with 7 junctional bases fitting TRBD1. From V the trimming removes 5 bases and from J it removes 3 bases, while the gene matches leave 7 bases of the junction unaccounted for. CDR1 and CDR2 are read off the germline V gene (reference sequence) as LNHNV and YYDKDF. Including cysteine and phenylalanine, the CDR3 has 14 amino acids. The CDR3 DNA has 42 bases and is translated from base 1.